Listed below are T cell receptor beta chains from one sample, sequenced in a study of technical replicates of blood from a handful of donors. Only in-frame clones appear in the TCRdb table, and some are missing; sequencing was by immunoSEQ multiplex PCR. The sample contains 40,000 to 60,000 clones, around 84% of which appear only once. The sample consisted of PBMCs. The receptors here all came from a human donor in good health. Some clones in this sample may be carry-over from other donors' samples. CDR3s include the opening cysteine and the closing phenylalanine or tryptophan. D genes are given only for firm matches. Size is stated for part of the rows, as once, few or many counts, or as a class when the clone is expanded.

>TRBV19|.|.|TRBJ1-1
TGTGCCAGTACCCCCGCTGGGGCAGTGAACACTGAAGCTTTCTTT
CASTPAGAVNTEAFF
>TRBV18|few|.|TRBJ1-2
TGTGCCAGCTCACCACGAAGGGGCGCTGAGAATGGCTACACCTTC
CASSPRRGAENGYTF
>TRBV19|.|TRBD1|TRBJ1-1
TGTGCCAGTAGTAAGGGAGGGACAGGGGGGCTTAAGAACACTGAAGCTTTCTTT
CASSKGGTGGLKNTEAFF
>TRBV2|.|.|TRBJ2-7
TGTGCCAGCAGTGGGACAGACCTCCCCTACGAGCAGTACTTC
CASSGTDLPYEQYF
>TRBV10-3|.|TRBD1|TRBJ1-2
TGTGCCATCAGTGCAGGGGGCGGTGGCTACACCTTC
CAISAGGGGYTF
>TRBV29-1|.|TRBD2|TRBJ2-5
TGCAGCGTTGCTAGCGGGAGTACAGAGACCCAGTACTTC
CSVASGSTETQYF
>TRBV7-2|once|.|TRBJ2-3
TGTGCCAGCAGCTTTTACAGCCGCACAGATACGCAGTATTTT
CASSFYSRTDTQYF
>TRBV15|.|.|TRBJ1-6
TGTGCCACCAGTTGGGGACGAGGAGGGAATTCACCCCTCCACTTT
CATSWGRGGNSPLHF
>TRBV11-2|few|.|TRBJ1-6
TGTGCCAGCAGCGCGAACCCGGGGAAAAATTCACCCCTCCACTTT
CASSANPGKNSPLHF
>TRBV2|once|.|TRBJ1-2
TGTGCCAGCAGTGAAGGCGGCAGACTAAATGGCTACACCTTC
CASSEGGRLNGYTF
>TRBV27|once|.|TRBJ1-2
TGTGCCAGCAGTCTACAGGGCGTCGGTATCTATGGCTACACCTTC
CASSLQGVGIYGYTF